This passage covers 9 T cell receptor beta chains from one sample sequenced in a study of T cell responses to AZD1222 COVID-19 vaccine. TCRdb's copy holds only in-frame clones and misses some; the assay was immunoSEQ multiplex PCR. The top ten clones hold about 3% of a sample with 110,000 or so clones, around 83% of them seen once. The sequencing used peripheral blood, collected on day 0 of AZD1222 vaccination. These receptors were taken from an adult in good health.

The chain is built from TRBV4-3 and TRBJ2-7; either TRBD1 or TRBD2 may supply D (5 bases each). V shed 2 bases and J shed 1 base, with 9 bases lying between them. The CDR3 extends over 14 amino acids. The germline V gene has CDR1 LGHNA and CDR2 YSLEER. CDR3 bases: TGCGCCAGCAGCCAATGGGACCGATCCTACGAGCAGTACTTC. It yields the protein CASSQWDRSYEQYF.

This chain uses TRBV30 with TRBJ2-6; D is unresolved. The CDR3 runs 16 residues. Germline-derived CDR1 and CDR2 are GTSNPN and SVGIG (reference sequence). Trimming pared 4 bases from V and 0 bases from J, leaving 13 bases between. The chain's CDR3 is CAWKPLMDSGANVLTF. CDR3 bases: TGTGCCTGGAAGCCGCTAATGGACTCTGGGGCCAACGTCCTGACTTTC.

The genes are TRBV5-1 and TRBJ1-1; D possibly corresponds to TRBD1 (5 bases). Deletions cut 7 bases from V and 5 bases from J, with 12 bases between. This CDR3 contains 12 residues. Germline values: CDR1 SGHRS, CDR2 YFSETQ. CDR3: CASHGGGTEAFF. The CDR3 DNA is TGCGCCAGCCACGGGGGTGGAACTGAAGCTTTCTTT.

CDR3 amino acids: CASSLGVMGSPLHF. The CDR3 DNA sequence: TGTGCCAGCAGCTTAGGAGTTATGGGTTCACCCCTCCACTTT. V gene TRBV7-9 combines with J gene TRBJ1-6; D is uncertain. In germline, CDR1 is SEHNR, CDR2 FQNEAQ (reference sequence). The V end was cut by 1 base, the J end by 9 bases, with 10 bases between. The CDR3 loop spans 14 amino acids.

The V gene is TRBV6-5, the J gene TRBJ1-2; D remains unclear. The V end lost 8 bases, the J end lost 0 bases, and 4 bases lay between the germline ends. The CDR3 loop spans 11 amino acids. Germline assignment: CDR1 MNHEY and CDR2 SVGAGI. The CDR3 loop is CASEANYGYTF. CDR3 sequence (DNA): TGTGCCAGCGAGGCTAACTATGGCTACACCTTC.

This clone has just a few counts. The chain carries TRBV28 and TRBJ2-5; a weak D match, TRBD1 (5 bases). Between the trimmed V and J ends, which lost 5 bases and 0 bases, there was a span of 10 bases. The germline CDR1 and CDR2 sequences are MDHEN and SYDVKM. This CDR3 is built from 14 residues. The CDR3, as DNA: TGTGCCAGCAGTCTCCCAGGGAACCAAGAGACCCAGTACTTC. As protein: CASSLPGNQETQYF.

This chain links TRBV5-1 with TRBJ1-6; TRBD1 agrees at 7 bases. CDR3 length equals 14 residues. Trimming cost V 2 bases and J 7 bases; bases outside gene matches: 3. Germline CDR1 is SGHRS and CDR2 is YFSETQ. DNA of the CDR3: TGCGCCAGCAGCTTCTCAGGGGGGAATTCACCCCTCCACTTT. Translating gives CASSFSGGNSPLHF.

The V call is TRBV7-2, the J call TRBJ1-2; D perhaps matches TRBD1 (6 bases). CDR1 is SGHTA, CDR2 FQGNSA, per germline. V lost 5 bases and J 0 bases, leaving 13 bases between the germline ends. The CDR3 spans 15 residues. CDR3 in DNA: TGTGCCAGCAGCCTTTCGGACAGAGCTAACTATGGCTACACCTTC. This translates into CASSLSDRANYGYTF.

This clone was seen a few times. V is TRBV6-5 and J is TRBJ1-5; maybe TRBD1 (5 bases). CDR1 is MNHEY and CDR2 is SVGAGI in the germline V gene. The CDR3 runs 15 residues. The V gene lost 5 bases and the J gene lost 1 base, with 12 bases spanning the gap. The CDR3 sequence is CASSRGGLSNQPQHF. CDR3 coding DNA: TGTGCCAGCAGTCGCGGGGGTTTGAGCAATCAGCCCCAGCATTTT.